A selection of T cell receptor beta chains follows, all from one sample in a study of Graves' ophthalmopathy and Graves' hyperthyroidism. TCRdb re-derived calls from the multiplex PCR reads in MiXCR, one entry per CDR3 protein. The table lists roughly 420,000 distinct CDR3 sequences, over 20% of them singletons, with roughly 3% in the top ten. The specimen was peripheral blood. These receptors all stem from a woman aged 18 to 35 with stable Graves' hyperthyroidism. Each CDR3 is given with its conserved first and last residue. The D gene is left open where the match is weak. Not every row has a clone size; where given, it reads once, few, many or a size class.

CDR3aa	v_gene	abundance	d_gene	len
CASSQDEPLLEQYF	TRBV14	.	.	14
CASSYLGVTEAFF	TRBV6-2/TRBV6-3	many	.	13
CASSYGTRYPPSSREQYF	TRBV7-9	many	TRBD2	18
CASSKEGARGYTF	TRBV6-1	.	.	13
CSARDGTSGRYEQYF	TRBV20-1	many	TRBD2	15
CAKITGGYQPQHF	TRBV6-4	few	TRBD1	13
CASSFGGRNTGELFF	TRBV11-1	.	.	15
CSARDRDRLYEQYF	TRBV20-1	many	TRBD1	14
CASSQWTGMIAKNIQYF	TRBV6-2/TRBV6-3	many	TRBD1	17
CATSREAGGPVYEQYF	TRBV15	medium-sized	TRBD2	16
CASSQVPGGSEAFF	TRBV4-1	few	TRBD1	14
CASSLESPNMNTEAFF	TRBV5-1	many	.	16
CASSRGRDTEAFF	TRBV3-1	many	.	13
CASSLGRVGQPQHF	TRBV5-6	few	.	14
CASSLPTLAGYEQYF	TRBV7-8	many	TRBD2	15
CASRYLTGGDEQYF	TRBV11-2	.	TRBD1	14
CASSLLVGRNTEAFF	TRBV5-5	.	.	15
CASSGSYGELFF	TRBV10-2	many	.	12
CASSLILTGSNQPQHF	TRBV28	.	TRBD1	16
CAWRSHWENTIYF	TRBV30	.	.	13
CASSRERARGGEQYF	TRBV12-3/TRBV12-4	many	TRBD2	15
CASSQDTPEMNTEAFF	TRBV4-2	few	.	16
CASSSGEFSPYEQYF	TRBV7-2	few	.	15
CASRDNNQPQHF	TRBV7-3	many	.	12
CAWSLLGTTNYEQYF	TRBV30	few	.	15
CASSQDSLLYEQYF	TRBV14	many	.	14
CASSVEGTGYEQYF	TRBV9	.	TRBD1	14
CASSPQQGGQLFF	TRBV7-8	many	.	13
CATSAQGDYGYTF	TRBV24-1	.	.	13
CASSYSGRAASRETQYF	TRBV7-9	many	TRBD2	17
CSGRGGLAGGPPYF	TRBV20-1	many	TRBD2	14
CASSPDRGLKGNQPQHF	TRBV11-1	few	TRBD1	17
CASSYSIQDDTYGYTF	TRBV6-2/TRBV6-3	many	.	16
CASSRLPGSGEAFF	TRBV12-3/TRBV12-4	many	.	14
CASIDWGTANTGELFF	TRBV19	many	.	16
CASGRNRGNAYEQYF	TRBV12-5	.	TRBD1	15
CASSPFGGPPPFEQYF	TRBV6-2/TRBV6-3	many	.	16
CSARQYSNQPQHF	TRBV20-1	many	.	13
CASSGPDNPYEQYF	TRBV5-1	many	.	14
CASSSLDSSYEQYF	TRBV12-3/TRBV12-4	many	.	14
CASRMTGWFGYTF	TRBV12-3/TRBV12-4	many	TRBD1	13
CAWSVRGRKNIQYF	TRBV30	.	.	14
CSANPQTSEQETQYF	TRBV20-1	many	TRBD2	15
CASSLGTGASNQPQHF	TRBV11-2	many	TRBD1	16
CASERLGGEETQYF	TRBV7-2	many	TRBD2	14
CASTPDTRFTLEQYF	TRBV28	many	.	15